The 19 T cell receptor beta chains listed next were all sequenced from one sample in a study of blood T cell repertoires in COVID-19. Assay used: immunoSEQ multiplex PCR; TCRdb lists only in-frame clones, some missing. The sample contains tens of thousands of clones, 60% to 75% of which appear only once. Sequenced material: peripheral blood. The receptors come from a woman in her 70s with acute or convalescent COVID-19.

CDR3 in amino acids: CASRQFLNTEAFF. The CDR3 coding sequence is TGTGCCAGCAGACAGTTCTTAAACACTGAAGCTTTCTTT. This chain uses TRBV28 with TRBJ1-1; D is unresolved. The germline V gene encodes CDR1 MDHEN and CDR2 SYDVKM. This CDR3 has 13 residues. V lost 6 bases and J 2 bases, leaving 10 bases between the germline ends. The variable domain in full, completed from reference TRBV28 and TRBJ1-1, reads DVKVTQSSRYLVKRTGEKVFLECVQDMDHENMFWYRQDPGLGLRLIYFSYDVKMKEKGDIPEGYSVSREKKERFSLILESASTNQTSMYLCASRQFLNTEAFFGQGTRLTVV.

The chain recombines TRBV12-5 with TRBJ1-1; no definite D call. CDR3 size: 13 residues. The germline V gene encodes CDR1 LGHNT and CDR2 FRNRAP. V was trimmed by 6 bases and J by 4 bases, leaving 12 bases between them. CDR3 sequence (DNA): TGTGCTAGTGGCCTGGCATGGGCCACTGAAGCTTTCTTT. It translates to CASGLAWATEAFF.

This clone showed up many times. The rearrangement links TRBV19 to TRBJ2-5; TRBD1 is a possible D gene (5 bases). V lost 7 bases, J lost 4 bases, and 19 bases lay in between. This CDR3 is built from 15 residues. Germline lookup yields CDR1 LNHDA and CDR2 SQIVND (reference sequence). CDR3 in DNA: TGTGCCAGTACCGCACCCCAGGGAAGTAGAGAGACCCAGTACTTC. Amino acids: CASTAPQGSRETQYF.

This clone was counted at least ten times. The rearrangement joins TRBV10-3 to TRBJ2-7; TRBD1 aligns across 11 bases. J was trimmed by 5 bases and V by 6 bases; bases with no gene match: 9. CDR3 length: 15 amino acids. CDR1 ENHRY and CDR2 SYGVKD come from the germline V gene. This CDR3 reads CAIRTDRGLWDEQYF. The CDR3 nucleotides read TGTGCCATCAGGACGGACAGGGGGCTCTGGGACGAGCAGTACTTC.

The rearrangement links TRBV11-3 to TRBJ2-7, with TRBD1 matching over 7 bases. Germline loops: CDR1 SGHNT, CDR2 YENEEA. V was pared by 0 bases and J by 5 bases, with 7 bases of the junction left unmatched. This CDR3 is built from 15 residues. Here the CDR3 reads CASSLDGTATNEQYF. The CDR3, as DNA: TGTGCCAGCAGCTTAGATGGGACAGCGACGAACGAGCAGTACTTC.

CDR3 sequence: CASSQTGQGERYGYTF. In DNA, the CDR3 is TGTGCCAGCAGCCAAACGGGACAGGGGGAACGGTATGGCTACACCTTC. The chain recombines TRBV4-2 with TRBJ1-2; TRBD1 aligns across 11 bases. Germline CDR1 reads LGHNA; CDR2 reads YNFKEQ. CDR3 size: 16 residues. J gave up 5 bases and V 2 bases, and 7 bases lay outside the gene matches.

The CDR3 nucleotides read TGTGCCAGTAGAACCCAATCGGGGAACCTCTATGGCTACACCTTC. It yields the protein CASRTQSGNLYGYTF. This chain connects TRBV19 to TRBJ1-2; the D is unclear. The CDR3 length is 15 residues. CDR1 is LNHDA, CDR2 SQIVND, per germline (reference sequence). V gave up 6 bases and J gave up 4 bases, with 18 bases separating them.

The rearrangement joins TRBV3-1 (or the pseudogene TRBV3-2) to TRBJ2-5; possibly TRBD2 for D (5 bases). In germline, CDR1 is LGHDT, CDR2 YNNKEL (reference sequence). Trimming shortened V by 2 bases and J by 1 base, and 8 bases separated the two germline ends. This CDR3 has 14 amino acids. CDR3 sequence reads: CASSQPGFQETQYF. The CDR3 DNA reads TGTGCCAGCAGCCAACCGGGATTCCAAGAGACCCAGTACTTC.

The CDR3 DNA is TGCAGTGCTGGGCTTTATGAGCAGTTCTTC. It translates to CSAGLYEQFF. The V call is TRBV20-1, the J call TRBJ2-1; no reliable D call. Germline-derived CDR1 and CDR2 are DFQATT and SNEGSKA (reference sequence). With 5 bases removed from V and 8 bases from J, the gap between germline ends came to 7 bases. The CDR3 is 10 amino acids.

The chain carries TRBV7-9 and TRBJ1-4; 9 positions match TRBD1. V lost 5 bases and J lost 8; bases outside the gene matches: 12. The CDR3 extends over 16 amino acids. In germline, CDR1 is SEHNR, CDR2 FQNEAQ (reference sequence). For the CDR3, the DNA is TGTGCCAGCAGCCCCAGATACGGGACAGGGAGAGAAAAACTGTTTTTT. It is translated as CASSPRYGTGREKLFF.

The rearrangement joins TRBV28 to TRBJ1-5, with D possibly being TRBD1 (6 bases). V gave up 4 bases and J gave up 2 bases, with 12 bases separating them. The germline V gene encodes CDR1 MDHEN and CDR2 SYDVKM. This CDR3 has 15 residues. Here the CDR3 reads CASSWVGAGNQPQHF. DNA of the CDR3: TGTGCCAGCAGTTGGGTGGGGGCGGGCAATCAGCCCCAGCATTTT.

This clone appeared a few times. The rearrangement links TRBV7-8 to TRBJ2-1; 13 bases map to TRBD2. Germline loops: CDR1 SGHVS, CDR2 FQNEAQ. The CDR3 has 16 amino acids. The junction had 7 bases not matched to a gene; V was cut back by 5 bases and J by 6 bases. CDR3 DNA: TGTGCCAGCAGCATATGGACTAGCGGGAGATTCAATGAGCAGTTCTTC. Translation: CASSIWTSGRFNEQFF.

The CDR3 here is CASSVGTQGSYEQYF. CDR3 in DNA: TGTGCCAGCAGCGTAGGGACACAGGGTTCCTACGAGCAGTACTTC. This chain uses TRBV9 with TRBJ2-7; TRBD1 is a possible D gene (6 bases). The CDR3 sequence is 15 residues long. Per germline, CDR1 SGDLS and CDR2 YYNGEE. V was pared by 0 bases and J by 1 base, with 11 bases between.

The genes are TRBV27 and TRBJ2-7; D perhaps matches TRBD2 (6 bases). The V and J ends lost 0 bases and 0 bases respectively, with 9 bases between them. This CDR3 comprises 15 residues. Germline-derived CDR1 and CDR2 are MNHEY and SMNVEV (reference sequence). CDR3 bases: TGTGCCAGCAGTTTATCCGGGACTCACTCCTACGAGCAGTACTTC. Translating it yields CASSLSGTHSYEQYF.

The chain recombines TRBV5-6 with TRBJ2-3, with TRBD1 matching 12 bases. Germline V gene data show CDR1 as SGHDT and CDR2 as YYEEEE. Losses at the gene ends were 1 base for V and 4 bases for J; bases not matched to a gene: 4. There are 16 residues in the CDR3. The CDR3: CASSLLGQGASDTQYF. CDR3 nucleotides: TGTGCCAGCAGCTTGCTGGGACAGGGGGCATCAGATACGCAGTATTTT.

The V gene is TRBV5-4, the J gene TRBJ2-7, with 7 bases identical to TRBD2. Trimming at V came to 2 bases and at J to 4 bases, leaving 9 bases not matched to a gene. The CDR3 contains 15 residues. Germline CDR1 reads SGHNT; CDR2 reads YYREEE (reference sequence). The CDR3 nucleotides are TGTGCCAGCAGCTTCCGTGTTGGCGGGGGTTACGAGCAGTACTTC. Protein product: CASSFRVGGGYEQYF.

This chain uses TRBV3-1 (or the pseudogene TRBV3-2) with TRBJ2-3; D unclear. Per the germline V gene, CDR1 is LGHDT and CDR2 is YNNKEL (reference sequence). The germline V and J ends were trimmed by 3 bases and 8 bases, with 15 bases remaining between them. The CDR3 consists of 14 residues. The CDR3 here is CASSQSPSSGTQYF. Written as DNA, the CDR3 is TGTGCCAGCAGCCAGAGCCCATCATCTGGTACGCAGTATTTT.

V and J are TRBV10-3 and TRBJ1-1; 9 nucleotides line up with TRBD1. This CDR3 is 15 amino acids long. In germline, CDR1 is ENHRY, CDR2 SYGVKD. V trimming: 6 bases; J trimming: 2 bases; junction bases outside the gene matches: 7. The DNA of the CDR3 is TGTGCCATCAGCGATTGGGACAGGGAAAACACTGAAGCTTTCTTT. Amino acid sequence: CAISDWDRENTEAFF.

The rearrangement links TRBV7-6 to TRBJ1-3, with 7 bases lining up with TRBD1. Germline assignment: CDR1 SGHVS and CDR2 FNYEAQ. With V trimmed by 2 bases and J by 0 bases, 7 bases remained unmatched. The CDR3 sequence is 17 residues long. In DNA form, the CDR3 reads TGTGCCAGCAGCTTATATGCAGGGGGTGACTCTGGAAACACCATATATTTT. Protein product: CASSLYAGGDSGNTIYF.